These T cell receptor beta chains were read from a single sample in a study of T-cell reconstitution after alpha-beta-depleted transplantation in children. A single record per CDR3 protein comes from TCRdb applying MiXCR to the PCR reads. The sample contains hundreds of thousands of distinct CDR3 sequences, roughly 17% of which appear only once. The sample was PBMCs, mostly from graft donor cells, taken 360 days after TCRalphabeta/CD19-depleted stem cell transplant. The source of these receptors is a boy under three years old who had a stem cell transplant for Wiskott-Aldrich syndrome, so the T cells may come from the graft donor. Both conserved end residues are part of each CDR3. D genes are given only for firm matches. Not every row has a clone size; where given, it reads once, few, many or a size class.

D gene	CDR3 length	V gene	clone size	J gene	CDR3 protein	CDR3 DNA
.	15	TRBV18	.	TRBJ2-7	CASSPERPWPYEQYF	TGTGCCAGCTCACCAGAGCGGCCGTGGCCCTACGAGCAGTACTTC
TRBD2	19	TRBV4-3	few	TRBJ2-2	CASSQVGLAGGGASGELFF	TGCGCCAGCAGCCAAGTGGGACTAGCGGGAGGCGGCGCCTCAGGGGAGCTGTTTTTT
TRBD1	13	TRBV10-3	.	TRBJ2-7	CAAGTAYSYEQYF	TGTGCCGCTGGGACAGCATACTCCTACGAGCAGTACTTC
.	14	TRBV7-8	.	TRBJ2-3	CASSHSSGTDTQYF	TGTGCCAGCAGCCACTCTAGCGGCACAGATACGCAGTATTTT
.	12	TRBV7-9	.	TRBJ1-3	CASSSRVNTIYF	TGTGCCAGCAGCTCGAGAGTAAACACCATATATTTT
.	12	TRBV20-1	few	TRBJ2-7	CSVTLSSYEQYF	TGCAGTGTCACACTCTCCTCCTACGAGCAGTACTTC
TRBD2	17	TRBV9	.	TRBJ2-1	CASSVDPSGSFYNEQFF	TGTGCCAGCAGCGTAGACCCTAGCGGGAGCTTCTACAATGAGCAGTTCTTC
.	15	TRBV9	few	TRBJ2-2	CASSPSTGNTGELFF	TGTGCCAGCAGCCCTTCGACTGGGAACACCGGGGAGCTGTTTTTT
.	16	TRBV10-3	few	TRBJ2-4	CAISESTTLAKNIQYF	TGTGCCATCAGTGAGTCGACAACTCTAGCCAAAAACATTCAGTACTTC
.	14	TRBV13	.	TRBJ2-5	CASSLARFQETQYF	TGTGCCAGCAGCTTAGCTCGTTTCCAAGAGACCCAGTACTTC
TRBD1	17	TRBV9	.	TRBJ2-6	CASSVRTGKDGANVLTF	TGTGCCAGCAGCGTCCGGACAGGGAAGGATGGGGCCAACGTCCTGACTTTC
.	15	TRBV4-3	.	TRBJ2-7	CASSQDTGNGYEQYF	TGCGCCAGCAGCCAGGATACAGGGAATGGGTACGAGCAGTACTTC
.	15	TRBV21-1	.	TRBJ2-7	CASTWTSGSSYEQYF	TGTGCCAGCACATGGACTAGCGGGAGCTCCTACGAGCAGTACTTC
TRBD2	17	TRBV12-5	few	TRBJ2-3	CASGLGGLIARTDTQYF	TGTGCTAGTGGTTTGGGGGGACTAATCGCACGCACAGATACGCAGTATTTT
TRBD2	15	TRBV2	.	TRBJ2-1	CASTKTSGGLNEQFF	TGTGCCAGCACCAAGACTAGCGGGGGCCTTAATGAGCAGTTCTTC
.	18	TRBV4-3	.	TRBJ1-2	CASSQDFGRSKMNYGYTF	TGCGCCAGCAGCCAAGACTTTGGCCGATCGAAGATGAACTATGGCTACACCTTC
TRBD1	12	TRBV29-1	few	TRBJ2-7	CSGGQDRYEQYF	TGCAGCGGCGGACAGGACCGATACGAGCAGTACTTC
.	17	TRBV7-2	.	TRBJ2-5	CASSLGREWTRQETQYF	TGTGCCAGCAGCTTAGGACGCGAGTGGACCCGGCAAGAGACCCAGTACTTC
.	12	TRBV25-1	many	TRBJ2-5	CASSLREETQYF	TGTGCCAGCAGTCTACGGGAGGAGACCCAGTACTTC
.	15	TRBV6-1	few	TRBJ2-3	CASRTGTRTRDTQYF	TGTGCCAGCAGAACCGGGACCAGGACCAGGGATACGCAGTATTTT
.	12	TRBV30	few	TRBJ2-1	CAWSVGGPEQFF	TGTGCCTGGAGTGTGGGGGGGCCTGAGCAGTTCTTC
TRBD2	14	TRBV20-1	.	TRBJ2-5	CSARPGGIQETQYF	TGCAGTGCTAGGCCGGGGGGGATCCAAGAGACCCAGTACTTC
TRBD2	14	TRBV6-1	.	TRBJ2-3	CASNFLAGHATQYF	TGTGCCAGCAACTTTCTAGCGGGGCATGCTACGCAGTATTTT
.	18	TRBV12-3/TRBV12-4	.	TRBJ2-1	CASSLALRLVPSYNEQFF	TGTGCCAGCAGTTTAGCTCTTAGACTAGTCCCCTCCTACAATGAGCAGTTCTTC
.	14	TRBV4-2	.	TRBJ2-3	CASSGMWGTDTQYF	TGTGCCAGCAGCGGGATGTGGGGAACAGATACGCAGTATTTT
.	13	TRBV7-7	.	TRBJ2-1	CASSLTGKNEQFF	TGTGCCAGCAGCCTAACAGGAAAGAATGAGCAGTTCTTC
TRBD2	15	TRBV5-1	many	TRBJ2-7	CASSLVGLAAYEQYF	TGCGCCAGCAGCTTGGTGGGACTAGCGGCGTACGAGCAGTACTTC
.	14	TRBV7-9	once	TRBJ2-3	CASSTRLEADTQYF	TGTGCCAGCAGCACTAGGTTGGAGGCAGATACGCAGTATTTT
.	15	TRBV12-3/TRBV12-4	.	TRBJ2-7	CASSLLPGGAYEQYF	TGTGCCAGCAGTTTGCTTCCAGGGGGGGCCTACGAGCAGTACTTC
TRBD1	16	TRBV5-1	many	TRBJ1-1	CASSSGTGYMNTEAFF	TGCGCCAGCAGCTCGGGGACAGGGTACATGAACACTGAAGCTTTCTTT
.	15	TRBV15	few	TRBJ2-3	CATSSAQGGPDTQYF	TGTGCCACCAGCTCTGCTCAGGGGGGGCCAGATACGCAGTATTTT
TRBD2	18	TRBV27	few	TRBJ2-5	CASRPGLAGGRSQETQYF	TGTGCCAGCAGGCCGGGACTAGCGGGAGGCCGGAGTCAAGAGACCCAGTACTTC
.	16	TRBV7-8	few	TRBJ2-5	CASSLEGTGEAKTQYF	TGTGCCAGCAGCTTAGAGGGTACAGGGGAGGCAAAGACCCAGTACTTC
.	14	TRBV15	.	TRBJ2-7	CATSREGRGYEQYF	TGTGCCACCAGCAGAGAGGGCAGGGGCTACGAGCAGTACTTC
.	15	TRBV7-2	many	TRBJ2-3	CASSPRTALRDTQYF	TGTGCCAGCAGCCCGAGGACAGCATTAAGGGATACGCAGTATTTT
.	13	TRBV29-1	.	TRBJ1-1	CSVAGQSYTEAFF	TGCAGCGTGGCAGGACAGAGTTACACTGAAGCTTTCTTT
TRBD1	15	TRBV18	.	TRBJ2-1	CASSGDRISYNEQFF	TGTGCCAGCTCAGGGGACAGGATTAGTTACAATGAGCAGTTCTTC
.	14	TRBV2	few	TRBJ2-1	CASSSGPINNEQFF	TGTGCCAGCAGTTCAGGACCAATTAACAATGAGCAGTTCTTC
.	13	TRBV11-2	.	TRBJ2-3	CASNFEAGFTQYF	TGTGCCAGCAACTTCGAGGCTGGATTTACGCAGTATTTT
.	15	TRBV5-1	few	TRBJ2-1	CASSPRGLINNEQFF	TGCGCCAGCAGCCCGCGTGGCCTAATAAACAATGAGCAGTTCTTC
TRBD2	15	TRBV12-3/TRBV12-4	.	TRBJ2-5	CASSLTTTSGLTQYF	TGTGCCAGCAGTCTAACGACGACTAGCGGGTTAACCCAGTACTTC
.	13	TRBV7-2	few	TRBJ2-7	CASSVTSFYEQYF	TGTGCCAGCAGCGTAACTAGCTTTTACGAGCAGTACTTC
TRBD2	16	TRBV7-2	few	TRBJ2-7	CASSSQAGLSSYEQYF	TGTGCCAGCAGCTCTCAAGCGGGGTTAAGCTCCTACGAGCAGTACTTC
.	15	TRBV2	few	TRBJ2-7	CASSERRAPTYEQYF	TGTGCCAGCAGTGAGAGGCGGGCACCTACCTACGAGCAGTACTTC
TRBD1	12	TRBV3-1	few	TRBJ2-1	CASSPRDRRPFF	TGTGCCAGCAGCCCCAGGGACAGGAGACCGTTCTTC
.	17	TRBV20-1	.	TRBJ2-3	CSARDTLDSQGTDTQYF	TGCAGTGCTAGAGATACCTTGGACAGCCAGGGCACAGATACGCAGTATTTT
.	16	TRBV5-1	once	TRBJ2-7	CASSLGRARGSYEQYF	TGCGCCAGCAGCTTGGGAAGGGCTAGGGGTTCCTACGAGCAGTACTTC
.	14	TRBV5-1	.	TRBJ1-4	CASSLAGGDEKLFF	TGCGCCAGCAGCTTGGCAGGAGGGGATGAAAAACTGTTTTTT
TRBD2	17	TRBV7-6	few	TRBJ2-3	CASSLGSSGGWTDTQYF	TGTGCCAGCAGCCTGGGATCTAGCGGGGGGTGGACAGATACGCAGTATTTT
TRBD2	16	TRBV20-1	.	TRBJ2-1	CSARDGAGGVNNEQFF	TGCAGTGCTAGAGATGGGGCGGGGGGAGTTAACAATGAGCAGTTCTTC
.	13	TRBV10-3	few	TRBJ2-7	CATIQQGLYEQYF	TGTGCCACCATCCAACAGGGCCTCTACGAGCAGTACTTC
TRBD2	15	TRBV7-9	few	TRBJ2-1	CASSPRTSGGSEQFF	TGTGCCAGCAGCCCCCGGACTAGCGGGGGGTCTGAGCAGTTCTTC
TRBD1	16	TRBV16	.	TRBJ1-6	CASSQSGQGPNSPLHF	TGTGCCAGCAGCCAATCGGGACAGGGGCCAAATTCACCCCTCCACTTT
.	13	TRBV10-3	many	TRBJ1-1	CATSQGVDTEAFF	TGTGCCACCTCACAGGGTGTGGACACTGAAGCTTTCTTT
TRBD2	17	TRBV7-2	.	TRBJ2-2	CASSLAFSGRTGGELFF	TGTGCCAGCAGCTTAGCATTTAGCGGGAGAACGGGCGGGGAGCTGTTTTTT